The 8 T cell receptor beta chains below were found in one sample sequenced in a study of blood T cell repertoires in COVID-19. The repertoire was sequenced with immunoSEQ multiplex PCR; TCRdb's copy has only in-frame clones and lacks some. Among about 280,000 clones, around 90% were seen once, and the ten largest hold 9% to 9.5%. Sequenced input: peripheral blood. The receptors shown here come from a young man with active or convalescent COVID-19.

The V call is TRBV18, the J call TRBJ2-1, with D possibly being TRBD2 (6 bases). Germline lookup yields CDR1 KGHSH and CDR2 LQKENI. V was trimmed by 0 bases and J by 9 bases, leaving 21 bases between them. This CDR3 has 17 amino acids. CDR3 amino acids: CASSPPSRGSQSGEQFF. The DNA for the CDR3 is TGTGCCAGCTCACCACCGTCTCGGGGGTCCCAAAGTGGTGAGCAGTTCTTC.

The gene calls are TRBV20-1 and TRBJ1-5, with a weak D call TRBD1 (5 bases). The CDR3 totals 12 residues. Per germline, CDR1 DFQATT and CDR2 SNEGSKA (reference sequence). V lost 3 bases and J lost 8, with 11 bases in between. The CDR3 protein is CSASRGLEPQHF. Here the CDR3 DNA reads TGCAGTGCTAGTAGGGGCTTGGAGCCCCAGCATTTT.

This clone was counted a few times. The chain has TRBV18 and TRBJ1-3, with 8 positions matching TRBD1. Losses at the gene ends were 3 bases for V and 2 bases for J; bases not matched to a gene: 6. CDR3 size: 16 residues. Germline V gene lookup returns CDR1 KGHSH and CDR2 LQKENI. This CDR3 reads CASSPKTGDPGNTIYF. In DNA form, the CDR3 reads TGTGCCAGCTCACCCAAGACAGGGGACCCTGGAAACACCATATATTTT.

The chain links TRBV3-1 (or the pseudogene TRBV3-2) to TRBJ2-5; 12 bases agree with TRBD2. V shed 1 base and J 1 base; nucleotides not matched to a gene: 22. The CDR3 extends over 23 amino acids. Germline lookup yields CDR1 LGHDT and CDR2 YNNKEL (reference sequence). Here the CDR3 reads CASSQGSTKLGSSGGVPQETQYF. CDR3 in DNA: TGTGCCAGCAGCCAAGGCTCAACGAAACTTGGGTCTAGCGGGGGGGTACCCCAAGAGACCCAGTACTTC.

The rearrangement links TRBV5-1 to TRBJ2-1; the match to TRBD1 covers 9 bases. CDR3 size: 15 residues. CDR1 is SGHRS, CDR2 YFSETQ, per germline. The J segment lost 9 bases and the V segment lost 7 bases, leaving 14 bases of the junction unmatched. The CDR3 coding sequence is TGCGCCAGCCTCGTAGGGACAGGGAGTAGCGGTGAGCAGTTCTTC. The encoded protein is CASLVGTGSSGEQFF.

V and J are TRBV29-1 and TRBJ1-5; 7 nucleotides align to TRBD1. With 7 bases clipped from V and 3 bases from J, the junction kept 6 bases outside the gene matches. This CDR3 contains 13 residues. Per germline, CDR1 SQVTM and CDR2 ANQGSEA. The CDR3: CSATTGVNQPQHF. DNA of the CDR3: TGCAGCGCTACTACAGGGGTCAATCAGCCCCAGCATTTT.

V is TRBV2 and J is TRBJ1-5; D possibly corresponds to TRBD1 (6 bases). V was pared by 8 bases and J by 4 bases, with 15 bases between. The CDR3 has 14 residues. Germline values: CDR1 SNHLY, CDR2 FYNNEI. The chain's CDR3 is CASGREQGNQPQHF. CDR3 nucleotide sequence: TGTGCCAGCGGGCGAGAGCAGGGGAATCAGCCCCAGCATTTT.

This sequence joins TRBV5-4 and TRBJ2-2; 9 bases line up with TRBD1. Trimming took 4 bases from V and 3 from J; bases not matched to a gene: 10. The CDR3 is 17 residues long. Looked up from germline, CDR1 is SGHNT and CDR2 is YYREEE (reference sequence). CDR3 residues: CASSVTPGTGHTGELFF. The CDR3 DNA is TGTGCCAGCAGCGTCACCCCCGGGACAGGGCACACCGGGGAGCTGTTTTTT. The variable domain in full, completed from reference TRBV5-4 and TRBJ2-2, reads ETGVTQSPTHLIKTRGQQVTLRCSSQSGHNTVSWYQQALGQGPQFIFQYYREEENGRGNFPPRFSGLQFPNYSSELNVNALELDDSALYLCASSVTPGTGHTGELFFGEGSRLTVL.